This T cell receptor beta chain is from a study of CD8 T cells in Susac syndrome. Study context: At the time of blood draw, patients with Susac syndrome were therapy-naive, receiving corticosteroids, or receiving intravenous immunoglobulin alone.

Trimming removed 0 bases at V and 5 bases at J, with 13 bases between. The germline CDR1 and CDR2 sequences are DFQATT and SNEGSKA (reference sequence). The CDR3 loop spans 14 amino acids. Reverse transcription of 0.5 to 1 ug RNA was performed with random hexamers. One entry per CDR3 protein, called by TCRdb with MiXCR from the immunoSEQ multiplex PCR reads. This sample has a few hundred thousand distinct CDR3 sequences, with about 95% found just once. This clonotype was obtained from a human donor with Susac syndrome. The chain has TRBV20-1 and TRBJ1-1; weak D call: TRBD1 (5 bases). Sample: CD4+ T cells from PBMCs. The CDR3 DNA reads TGCAGTGCTAGAGATGTGAAGGGGAGGACTGAAGCTTTCTTT. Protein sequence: CSARDVKGRTEAFF.